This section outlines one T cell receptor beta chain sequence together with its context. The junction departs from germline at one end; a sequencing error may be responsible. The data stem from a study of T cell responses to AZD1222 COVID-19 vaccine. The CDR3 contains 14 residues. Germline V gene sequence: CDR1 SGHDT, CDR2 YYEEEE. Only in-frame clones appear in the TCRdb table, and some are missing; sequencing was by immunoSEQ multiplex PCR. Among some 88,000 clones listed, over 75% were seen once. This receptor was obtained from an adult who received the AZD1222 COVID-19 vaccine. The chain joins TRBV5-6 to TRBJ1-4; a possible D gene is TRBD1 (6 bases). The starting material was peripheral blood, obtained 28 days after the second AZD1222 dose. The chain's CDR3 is CASNLPGAGEKLFF. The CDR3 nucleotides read TGTGCCAGCAACTTGCCGGGGGCAGGGGAAAAACTGTTTTTT.